One sample yielded the 8 T cell receptor beta chains listed below, sequenced in a study of lymphopenia after photon versus proton radiotherapy. The assay was immunoSEQ multiplex PCR, and TCRdb's table has in-frame clones only and misses some. The sample has approximately 71,000 clones; about nine tenths are singletons. The sequencing here drew on peripheral blood, taken from a patient treated with photon-based radiotherapy. The receptors come from a woman in her 70s with pancreatic cancer.

The rearrangement links TRBV7-2 to TRBJ2-7; a weak D match, TRBD1 (5 bases). Germline CDR1 SGHTA, CDR2 FQGNSA. The CDR3 has 14 residues. V was pared by 0 bases and J by 7 bases, with 13 bases between. This chain's CDR3 is CASSLAGRAGEQYF. The DNA of the CDR3 is TGTGCCAGCAGCTTAGCAGGCAGGGCTGGTGAGCAGTACTTC.

J is TRBJ2-1 and V is TRBV7-9, with D perhaps matching TRBD1 (6 bases). CDR3 length: 15 residues. The V and J ends lost 8 bases and 2 bases respectively, with 16 bases between them. Germline-derived CDR1 and CDR2 are SEHNR and FQNEAQ (reference sequence). The CDR3 nucleotides read TGTGCCAGCGGCAAACAGGGATCAGCCTACAATGAGCAGTTCTTC. Protein sequence: CASGKQGSAYNEQFF.

The rearrangement links TRBV12-1 to TRBJ2-7; TRBD2 is taken as the D call from the table, unchecked against the DNA. TRBV12-1 is marked as a pseudogene. CDR3 size: 14 residues. The CDR3 region has the DNA TGTGCCAGCAGCTTTGATTTTAGTATTGGCGAGCAGTACTTC. Translated, it gives CASSFDFSIGEQYF.

The V gene is TRBV18, the J gene TRBJ2-7, with TRBD2 matching 8 bases. Trimming took 1 base from V and 3 from J; bases not matched to a gene: 23. CDR3 length: 21 amino acids. Germline values: CDR1 KGHSH, CDR2 LQKENI. For the CDR3, the DNA is TGTGCCAGCTCACCACTAGCGGGAATTAGGGCCCCAGATAGGAGGGTCTACGAGCAGTACTTC. It codes for CASSPLAGIRAPDRRVYEQYF.

This chain links TRBV5-1 with TRBJ2-4; D not resolved. The germline V gene has CDR1 SGHRS and CDR2 YFSETQ. The CDR3 is made up of 14 amino acids. V shed 0 bases and J shed 8 bases, with 12 bases lying between them. The CDR3 loop reads CASSLGQSRDIQYF. The CDR3 DNA reads TGCGCCAGCAGCTTGGGGCAGAGTAGGGACATTCAGTACTTC.

This chain joins TRBV2 and TRBJ1-3; TRBD1 is a possible D gene (5 bases). Per germline, CDR1 SNHLY and CDR2 FYNNEI. V was pared by 7 bases and J by 3 bases, with 19 bases between. The CDR3 runs 16 residues. CDR3 region: CASTFLGGVGGNTIYF. The CDR3 nucleotides are TGTGCCAGCACTTTCCTCGGGGGTGTTGGTGGAAACACCATATATTTT.

The chain links TRBV7-3 to TRBJ2-2, with 10 bases matching TRBD1. CDR3 size: 16 residues. V was pared by 7 bases and J by 0 bases, with 5 bases of the junction left unmatched. In germline, CDR1 is SGHTA, CDR2 FQGTGA. The CDR3 is CASNPTGGANTGELFF. The CDR3 DNA is TGTGCCAGCAACCCGACAGGGGGCGCGAACACCGGGGAGCTGTTTTTT.

The rearrangement joins TRBV2 to TRBJ2-3; D may be TRBD1 (5 bases). Germline loops: CDR1 SNHLY, CDR2 FYNNEI. This CDR3 has 14 amino acids. Trimming removed 6 bases at V and 0 bases at J, with 10 bases between. CDR3 sequence reads: CASRQGISTDTQYF. As DNA, the CDR3 is TGTGCCAGCAGGCAGGGAATTAGCACAGATACGCAGTATTTT.